One sample yielded the 9 T cell receptor beta chains listed below, sequenced in a study of blood T cell repertoires in COVID-19. TCRdb keeps only in-frame clones here, not all; method: immunoSEQ multiplex PCR. The table lists hundreds of thousands of clones, about 90% of them singletons. The sequenced material came from peripheral blood. Source of these receptors: a man in his fifties or sixties with COVID-19, enrolled during active disease.

The chain joins TRBV7-3 to TRBJ2-3; 13 bases line up with TRBD2. The CDR3 extends over 19 amino acids. Germline V gene lookup returns CDR1 SGHTA and CDR2 FQGTGA. V shed 5 bases, J shed 1 base, and the junction held 12 bases outside the gene matches. In DNA, the CDR3 is TGTGCCAGCAGCCTTTTAACCGGGACTAGCGGGGCCGGCACAGATACGCAGTATTTT. Translation gives CASSLLTGTSGAGTDTQYF.

The chain uses TRBV7-8 and TRBJ1-2, with D possibly TRBD1 on 6 matching bases. Germline CDR1 and CDR2: SGHVS and FQNEAQ. Between the trimmed V and J ends, which lost 5 bases and 8 bases, there was a span of 9 bases. This CDR3 comprises 11 residues. The CDR3, as DNA: TGTGCCAGCAGCCGGGACAACGGCTACACCTTC. Its translation is CASSRDNGYTF.

This chain connects TRBV7-9 to TRBJ2-1, with D possibly TRBD2 on 5 matching bases. The germline V and J ends were trimmed by 11 bases and 0 bases, with 14 bases remaining between them. The CDR3 totals 14 residues. The germline CDR1 and CDR2 sequences are SEHNR and FQNEAQ (reference sequence). This CDR3 is CACGAGNSYNEQFF. CDR3 bases: TGTGCCTGCGGCGCGGGTAACTCCTACAATGAGCAGTTCTTC.

The chain joins TRBV7-2 to TRBJ1-2, with 7 bases identical to TRBD1. The V gene's germline CDR1 is SGHTA and CDR2 FQGNSA. V lost 5 bases to trimming and J lost 6 bases; unmatched junction nucleotides: 6. CDR3 size: 13 residues. CDR3 nucleotide sequence: TGTGCCAGCAGCAAGGCAGGGGGTGATGGCTACACCTTC. It translates to CASSKAGGDGYTF.

V and J are TRBV6-5 and TRBJ1-4, with D uncertain. This CDR3 is built from 15 residues. Trimming took off 2 bases at V and 4 bases at J, with 11 bases between the two ends. CDR1 and CDR2 from the germline V gene are MNHEY and SVGAGI. CDR3 region: CASSYGSLVNEKLFF. The CDR3 DNA reads TGTGCCAGCAGTTACGGGAGCTTAGTTAATGAAAAACTGTTTTTT.

The J gene is TRBJ2-4, the V gene TRBV6-6; a weak D match, TRBD2 (5 bases). Trimming took 7 bases from V and 2 from J, leaving 9 bases between them. The CDR3 contains 13 residues. The germline V gene has CDR1 MNHNY and CDR2 SVGAGI (reference sequence). The CDR3 spells CASIGGSKNIQYF. The CDR3 nucleotides are TGTGCCAGCATAGGAGGATCCAAAAACATTCAGTACTTC.

The CDR3 spells CAWGQGVRQPQHF. In DNA form, the CDR3 reads TGTGCCTGGGGGCAGGGGGTCAGGCAGCCCCAGCATTTT. The gene calls are TRBV30 and TRBJ1-5; 7 nucleotides align to TRBD1. CDR1 and CDR2 from the germline V gene are GTSNPN and SVGIG (reference sequence). The J segment lost 7 bases and the V segment lost 5 bases, leaving 8 bases of the junction unmatched. This CDR3 has 13 residues.

The chain employs TRBV28 and TRBJ2-5; perhaps TRBD2 as D (7 bases). Looked up from germline, CDR1 is MDHEN and CDR2 is SYDVKM. The V gene lost 6 bases and the J gene lost 9 bases, with 17 bases spanning the gap. The CDR3 is 13 amino acids. The CDR3 reads CASSLGGPGAQYF. The CDR3 coding sequence is TGTGCCAGCAGCCTCGGGGGGCCGGGGGCCCAGTACTTC.

This clone showed up just once. V usage is TRBV2 and J usage is TRBJ2-2, with 8 bases lining up with TRBD2. The length of the CDR3 is 15 residues. J was trimmed by 1 base and V by 2 bases; bases with no gene match: 0. Per the germline V gene, CDR1 is SNHLY and CDR2 is FYNNEI. DNA for the CDR3: TGTGCCAGCAGTGAACTAGCGGGGAACACCGGGGAGCTGTTTTTT. This translates into CASSELAGNTGELFF.